This record looks at one T cell receptor (beta chain) sequence and its context. TCRdb's copy holds only in-frame clones and misses some; the assay was immunoSEQ multiplex PCR. The sample includes approximately 250,000 clones, 65% to 70% seen only once; the top ten take over 8.5%. The record originates from a study of shared clonotypes between healthy human individuals. The CDR3 sequence is 14 residues long. CDR1 is SGHVS, CDR2 FQNEAQ, per germline. The V gene lost 1 base and the J gene lost 4 bases, with 8 bases spanning the gap. The specimen sequenced was memory CD4+ T cells sorted from blood. Subset of the sample: CD45RA-negative fraction. This sequence originates from a man in his thirties or forties in good health. The chain links TRBV7-8 to TRBJ2-1; D is undetermined. This chain's CDR3 is CASSLGWQYNEQFF. The CDR3 coding sequence is TGTGCCAGCAGCTTAGGATGGCAGTACAATGAGCAGTTCTTC.